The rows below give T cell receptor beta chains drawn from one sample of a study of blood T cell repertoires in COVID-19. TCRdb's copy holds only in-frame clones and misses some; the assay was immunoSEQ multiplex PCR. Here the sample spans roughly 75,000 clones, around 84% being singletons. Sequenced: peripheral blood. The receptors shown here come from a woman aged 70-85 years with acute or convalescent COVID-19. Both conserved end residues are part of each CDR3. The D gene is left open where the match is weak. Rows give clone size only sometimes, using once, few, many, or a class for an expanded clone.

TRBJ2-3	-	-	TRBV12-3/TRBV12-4	TGTGCCAGCAGTCATTCCACAGATACGCAGTATTTT	CASSHSTDTQYF
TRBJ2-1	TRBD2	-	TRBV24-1	TGTGCCACCAGTGATTTGGCCGGGACTAGCACGGATGAGCAGTTCTTC	CATSDLAGTSTDEQFF
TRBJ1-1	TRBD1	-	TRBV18	TGTGCCAGCTCACCACGGGACAGGGGTTCCTCTGAAGCTTTCTTT	CASSPRDRGSSEAFF
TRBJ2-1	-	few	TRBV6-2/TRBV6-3	TGTGCCAGCAGCCAGGGGACAGAGCAGTTCTTC	CASSQGTEQFF
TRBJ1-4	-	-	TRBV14	TGTGCCAGCAGCCAAGATGGCCAGGGGCAGTACGAAAAACTGTTTTTT	CASSQDGQGQYEKLFF
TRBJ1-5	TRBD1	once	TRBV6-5	TGTGCCAGCAGGATGGGACAGTCAGGAAATCAGCCCCAGCATTTT	CASRMGQSGNQPQHF
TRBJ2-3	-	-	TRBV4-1	TGCGCCAGCAGCCAAATCAGGGCAGATACGCAGTATTTT	CASSQIRADTQYF
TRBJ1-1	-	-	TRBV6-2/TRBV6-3	TGTGCCAGCAGTTACCCAGGGAACACTGAAGCTTTCTTT	CASSYPGNTEAFF
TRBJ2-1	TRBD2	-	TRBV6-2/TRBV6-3	TGTGCCAGCAGCCCCTTGGTAGCGGGGGCCACCGACTCCTACAATGAGCAGTTCTTC	CASSPLVAGATDSYNEQFF
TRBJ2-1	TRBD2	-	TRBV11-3	TGTGCCAGCAGCCCCGGCGGGGGGGGGAATGAGCAGTTCTTC	CASSPGGGGNEQFF
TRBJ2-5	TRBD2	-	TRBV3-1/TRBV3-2	TGTGCCAGCAGCCAAGTGCGGGGGAGCTATGGGACCCAGTACTTC	CASSQVRGSYGTQYF
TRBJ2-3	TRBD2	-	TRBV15	TGTGCCACCAGCAGAGAAATTAGCGGGAGCACAGATACGCAGTATTTT	CATSREISGSTDTQYF
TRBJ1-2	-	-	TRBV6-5	TGTGCCAGCAGTTGGGGGGGAAGGGACTATGGCTACACCTTC	CASSWGGRDYGYTF
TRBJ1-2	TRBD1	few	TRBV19	TGTGCCAGTAGTATTACCCTCGTACCAACGACAGGGGACGGCTACACCTTC	CASSITLVPTTGDGYTF
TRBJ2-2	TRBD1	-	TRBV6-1	TGTGCCAGCAGTACCACAGGGGACACCGGGGAGCTGTTTTTT	CASSTTGDTGELFF
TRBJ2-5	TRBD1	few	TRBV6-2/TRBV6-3	TGTGCCAGCAGTTCCGGGACAGGGCAATGGGAGACCCAGTACTTC	CASSSGTGQWETQYF
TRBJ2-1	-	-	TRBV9	TGTGCCAGCAGCGTTCTAGGGACTGTCTACAATGAGCAGTTCTTC	CASSVLGTVYNEQFF
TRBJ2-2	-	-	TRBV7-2	TGTGCCAGCAGCTTAGTGGGGGGAACCGGGGAGCTGTTTTTT	CASSLVGGTGELFF
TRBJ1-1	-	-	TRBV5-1	TGCGCCAGCAGCTTCTTTGGTGCCCGGGGGGACACTGAAGCTTTCTTT	CASSFFGARGDTEAFF
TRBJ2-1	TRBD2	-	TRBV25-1	TGTGCCAGCAGTGGGGGTAGCGGGAGAAGCGGTGAGCAGTTCTTC	CASSGGSGRSGEQFF
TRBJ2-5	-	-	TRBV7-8	TGTGCCAGCAGCACGGTGGGTGCACGGGGAGAGACCCAGTACTTC	CASSTVGARGETQYF
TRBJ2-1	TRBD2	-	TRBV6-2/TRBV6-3	TGTGCCAGCAGTTACTCGACTAGCGGGGGGGTAGGCCATGAGCAGTTCTTC	CASSYSTSGGVGHEQFF
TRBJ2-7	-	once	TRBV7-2	TGTGCCAGCAGGGTGGGAGTCTCCTACGAGCAGTACTTC	CASRVGVSYEQYF
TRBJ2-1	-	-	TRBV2	TGTGCCAGCAGTGTTGACGGGGGGCCCTACAATGAGCAGTTCTTC	CASSVDGGPYNEQFF
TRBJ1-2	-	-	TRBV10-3	TGTGCCATCAGGGGGGACACCCCTTCGGATCTTAACTATGGCTACACCTTC	CAIRGDTPSDLNYGYTF
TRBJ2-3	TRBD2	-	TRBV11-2	TGTGCCAGCAGCCTCCGGACTAGCGGGGGGGCAGATACGCAGTATTTT	CASSLRTSGGADTQYF
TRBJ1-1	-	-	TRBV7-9	TGTGCCAGCACCCCAGCGGACACTGAAGCTTTCTTT	CASTPADTEAFF
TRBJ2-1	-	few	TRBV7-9	TGTGCCAGCAGTCCAGACTCCTTCTCGTACAATGAGCAGTTCTTC	CASSPDSFSYNEQFF
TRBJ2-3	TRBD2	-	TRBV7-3	TGTGCCAGCAGCGACAGCGGGAGCGGAGATACGCAGTATTTT	CASSDSGSGDTQYF
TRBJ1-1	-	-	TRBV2	TGTGCCAGCCTCGGGGAGCACACTGAAGCTTTCTTT	CASLGEHTEAFF
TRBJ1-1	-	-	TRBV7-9	TGTGCCAGCAGCTTGGGGCCCCCCCCGGCTGAAGCTTTCTTT	CASSLGPPPAEAFF
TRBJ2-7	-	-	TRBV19	TGTGCCAGTAGTCCCCGGCCAATCAGCGGGTCCTGGGTCTACGAGCAGTACTTC	CASSPRPISGSWVYEQYF
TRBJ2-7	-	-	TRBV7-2	TGTGCCAGCAGCTTAGGTCGGTCCACAGGCGAGCAGTACTTC	CASSLGRSTGEQYF
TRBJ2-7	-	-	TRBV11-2	TGTGCCAGCAGCCCGCCCACAGGGTTCCTCTACGAGCAGTACTTC	CASSPPTGFLYEQYF
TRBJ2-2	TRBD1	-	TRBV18	TGTGCCAGCTCGGGGACAGGCAACACCGGGGAGCTGTTTTTT	CASSGTGNTGELFF
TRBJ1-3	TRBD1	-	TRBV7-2	TGTGCCAGCAGCTTGGGACAGACCTCTGGAAACACCATATATTTT	CASSLGQTSGNTIYF
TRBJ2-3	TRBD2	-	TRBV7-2	TGTGCCAGCAGCTCGCTAGGACTAGCGGCCCGCACAGATACGCAGTATTTT	CASSSLGLAARTDTQYF
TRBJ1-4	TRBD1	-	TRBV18	TGTGCCAGCTCACCTGTGACAGGGGGCGGTGAAAAACTGTTTTTT	CASSPVTGGGEKLFF
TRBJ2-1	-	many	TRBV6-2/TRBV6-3	TGTGCCAGCAGTTACTACCGCGGGGATGCGGGGTACAATGAGCAGTTCTTC	CASSYYRGDAGYNEQFF
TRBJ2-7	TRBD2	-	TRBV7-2	TGTGCCAGCAGTCTTGGACTAGCGGGGAATAACTACGAGCAGTACTTC	CASSLGLAGNNYEQYF
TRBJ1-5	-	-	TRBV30	TGTGCCTGGGGCACAGGGTTTGAGAGCAATCAGCCCCAGCATTTT	CAWGTGFESNQPQHF